These 29 T cell receptor beta chains originate from one sample sequenced in a study of cytomegalovirus exposure and HLA in healthy donors. Both 60 Vbeta primers and 13 Jbeta primers went into the PCR. TCRdb keeps only in-frame clones here, not all; method: immunoSEQ multiplex PCR. The sample gives about 130,000 clones, roughly 8.3% of which show up once; around 5.5% is in the top ten. Sequencing was done on a sample of PBMCs. The receptor source for this set is a man in his forties in good health and CMV-seronegative.

This chain links TRBV5-6 with TRBJ2-3, with 8 positions matching TRBD2. The CDR3 is 15 amino acids. CDR1 is SGHDT, CDR2 YYEEEE, per germline. The trim removed 3 bases at V and 5 bases at J, leaving 8 bases unmatched. The CDR3 nucleotides read TGTGCCAGCAGCTACCCGGGGGGGCGTGGAGATACGCAGTATTTT. Its translation is CASSYPGGRGDTQYF.

The chain uses TRBV11-3 and TRBJ2-2, with 8 bases that match TRBD2. Germline V gene data show CDR1 as SGHNT and CDR2 as YENEEA. V shed 3 bases, J shed 0 bases, and the junction held 3 bases outside the gene matches. The CDR3 is made up of 16 amino acids. This CDR3 is CASSLGGGSNTGELFF. The CDR3 DNA reads TGTGCCAGCAGCTTGGGCGGGGGGTCGAACACCGGGGAGCTGTTTTTT. Full variable domain (remainder filled in from reference TRBV11-3 and TRBJ2-2): EAGVVQSPRYKIIEKKQPVAFWCNPISGHNTLYWYLQNLGQGPELLIRYENEEAVDDSQLPKDRFSAERLKGVDSTLKIQPAELGDSAVYLCASSLGGGSNTGELFFGEGSRLTVL.

The rearrangement links TRBV7-6 to TRBJ1-4; D possibly corresponds to TRBD1 (5 bases). The CDR3 totals 16 residues. CDR1 and CDR2 from the germline V gene are SGHVS and FNYEAQ. V was trimmed by 2 bases and J by 2 bases, leaving 12 bases between them. CDR3 region: CASSLRRAGTNEKLFF. As DNA, the CDR3 is TGTGCCAGCAGCTTACGGAGGGCAGGGACTAATGAAAAACTGTTTTTT.

CDR3 in amino acids: CASSQDGQREQYF. In nucleotides, the CDR3 is TGCGCCAGCAGCCAAGATGGCCAGAGGGAGCAGTACTTC. This chain uses TRBV4-3 with TRBJ2-7; D uncertain. Germline CDR1 is LGHNA and CDR2 is YSLEER. The CDR3 is made up of 13 amino acids. V was trimmed by 0 bases and J by 7 bases, leaving 10 bases between them.

The chain uses TRBV6-1 and TRBJ1-2; D unresolved. Per the germline V gene, CDR1 is MNHNS and CDR2 is SASEGT. The CDR3 has 13 amino acids. V was cut by 0 bases and J by 5 bases, with 7 bases left in between. In DNA form, the CDR3 reads TGTGCCAGCAGTGAAGCGGGGAGATATGGCTACACCTTC. It specifies CASSEAGRYGYTF.

The V gene is TRBV28, the J gene TRBJ2-7; TRBD1 agrees at 11 bases. Germline V gene sequence: CDR1 MDHEN, CDR2 SYDVKM. After removal of 5 bases from V and 0 bases from J, the junction contained 6 bases not matched to a gene. There are 16 residues in the CDR3. The CDR3 spells CASSPAGQGVSYEQYF. In DNA, the CDR3 is TGTGCCAGCAGTCCCGCGGGACAGGGGGTCTCCTACGAGCAGTACTTC. The variable domain in full, completed from reference TRBV28 and TRBJ2-7, reads DVKVTQSSRYLVKRTGEKVFLECVQDMDHENMFWYRQDPGLGLRLIYFSYDVKMKEKGDIPEGYSVSREKKERFSLILESASTNQTSMYLCASSPAGQGVSYEQYFGPGTRLTVT.

Of note for this clone: One end of the junction varies from germline; a read error may be responsible. This sequence joins TRBV30 and TRBJ2-7; D uncertain. The CDR3 length is 14 residues. In germline, CDR1 is GTSNPN, CDR2 SVGIG (reference sequence). CDR3 sequence reads: CAWSMERNSYERYF. In nucleotides, the CDR3 is TGTGCCTGGAGTATGGAACGGAATTCATACGAGCGGTACTTC.

There are a few counts of this clone. The CDR3 protein is CASSAGLAYEQYF. CDR3 in DNA: TGTGCCAGCAGTGCGGGACTAGCTTACGAGCAGTACTTC. The gene calls are TRBV27 and TRBJ2-7, with 9 bases aligning to TRBD2. CDR1 is MNHEY and CDR2 is SMNVEV in the germline V gene (reference sequence). The CDR3 sequence is 13 residues long. Germline trimming cut 5 bases from V and 4 bases from J; bases unmatched to any gene: 3.

In this sample, this clone turned up many times. The chain combines TRBV5-1 with TRBJ2-1, with D perhaps matching TRBD1 (5 bases). CDR1 and CDR2 from the germline V gene are SGHRS and YFSETQ. The CDR3 is 15 residues long. Trimming removed 0 bases from V and 3 bases from J, with 10 bases in between. Here the CDR3 DNA reads TGCGCCAGCAGCTTGGGGGGCCTTAACTACAATGAGCAGTTCTTC. It specifies CASSLGGLNYNEQFF. Based on the CDR3 plus reference TRBV5-1 and TRBJ2-1, the full variable domain is KAGVTQTPRYLIKTRGQQVTLSCSPISGHRSVSWYQQTPGQGLQFLFEYFSETQRNKGNFPGRFSGRQFSNSRSEMNVSTLELGDSALYLCASSLGGLNYNEQFFGPGTRLTVL.

The chain uses TRBV19 and TRBJ1-1; no clear D. The CDR3 is made up of 11 amino acids. Germline CDR1 and CDR2: LNHDA and SQIVND (reference sequence). Trimming cost V 1 base and J 7 bases, with 4 bases left between them. CDR3 protein: CASSIGSEAFF. DNA for the CDR3: TGTGCCAGTAGTATAGGCAGTGAAGCTTTCTTT.

This clone turned up a few times. The rearrangement joins TRBV7-9 to TRBJ1-1; D is ambiguous. This CDR3 region has 11 residues. Trimming pared 6 bases from V and 8 bases from J, leaving 10 bases between. From germline, CDR1 is SEHNR and CDR2 FQNEAQ (reference sequence). Here the CDR3 DNA reads TGTGCCAGCAGTTCGGGGTTGGAAGCTTTCTTT. It translates to CASSSGLEAFF.

This clone was seen a few times. The CDR3 reads CASSWVGGYEQYF. CDR3 bases: TGTGCCAGCAGCTGGGTAGGGGGCTACGAGCAGTACTTC. V gene TRBV5-6 combines with J gene TRBJ2-7, with a tentative D call TRBD1 (6 bases). V was trimmed by 3 bases and J by 3 bases, leaving 10 bases between them. The CDR3 consists of 13 residues. Germline V CDR1 and CDR2: SGHDT, YYEEEE.

This clone came up a few times. Other DNA sequences in the sample encode the same CDR3. V gene TRBV6-6 combines with J gene TRBJ1-1, with D unclear. V gave up 2 bases and J gave up 4 bases, with 5 bases separating them. The CDR3 contains 12 residues. CDR1 is MNHNY, CDR2 SVGAGI, per germline (reference sequence). The CDR3 sequence: CASSYGGTEAFF. The CDR3 nucleotides read TGTGCCAGCAGTTACGGCGGCACTGAAGCTTTCTTT.

This clone has a handful of counts. This chain links TRBV7-9 with TRBJ2-1; no definite D call. V lost 1 base and J lost 0, with 10 bases in between. This CDR3 has 16 residues. Germline CDR1 reads SEHNR; CDR2 reads FQNEAQ (reference sequence). The CDR3 DNA reads TGTGCCAGCAGCTTAGGGAGTAGGTCCTCCTACAATGAGCAGTTCTTC. This gives the protein CASSLGSRSSYNEQFF.

The chain employs TRBV6-5 and TRBJ1-2; 7 bases fit TRBD1. The germline V gene encodes CDR1 MNHEY and CDR2 SVGAGI. The V segment lost 6 bases and the J segment 4 bases; nucleotides outside the gene matches: 8. The CDR3 runs 14 residues. Here the CDR3 DNA reads TGTGCCAGCAGAAGCCGGGACAGCCGCTATGGCTACACCTTC. Translated: CASRSRDSRYGYTF.

This clone was detected only a few times. The genes are TRBV30 and TRBJ1-1; the D gene is possibly TRBD1 (6 bases). V was pared by 2 bases and J by 1 base, with 11 bases between. CDR3 length: 14 residues. The germline gives CDR1 GTSNPN, CDR2 SVGIG (reference sequence). DNA of the CDR3: TGTGCCTGGAGTTCCGGACAGCCGAACACTGAAGCTTTCTTT. It yields the protein CAWSSGQPNTEAFF. Full variable domain (outside the CDR3, taken from reference TRBV30 and TRBJ1-1): SQTIHQWPATLVQPVGSPLSLECTVEGTSNPNLYWYRQAAGRGLQLLFYSVGIGQISSEVPQNLSASRPQDRQFILSSKKLLLSDSGFYLCAWSSGQPNTEAFFGQGTRLTVV.

This clone appeared a few times. The chain employs TRBV6-6 and TRBJ2-7; D perhaps matches TRBD1 (6 bases). The CDR3 is 14 amino acids. Germline CDR1 is MNHNY and CDR2 is SVGAGI (reference sequence). Trimming removed 6 bases from V and 2 bases from J, with 14 bases in between. This CDR3 reads CASSDRLSPYEQYF. The CDR3 DNA sequence: TGTGCCAGCAGCGACAGGCTGTCCCCCTACGAGCAGTACTTC.

J is TRBJ1-6 and V is TRBV6-1, with 9 nucleotides matching TRBD1. Germline V lookup: CDR1 MNHNS, CDR2 SASEGT. The CDR3 runs to 14 residues. Trimming cost V 7 bases and J 7 bases; bases outside gene matches: 5. The CDR3 DNA is TGTGCCAGCAACCCGGGACAGGGAAATTCACCCCTCCACTTT. This gives the protein CASNPGQGNSPLHF.

This clone came up a few times. This chain joins TRBV19 and TRBJ1-5; no reliable D call. The length of the CDR3 is 13 residues. From germline, CDR1 is LNHDA and CDR2 SQIVND (reference sequence). The V gene lost 4 bases and the J gene lost 5 bases, with 9 bases spanning the gap. For the CDR3, the DNA is TGTGCCAGTAGTACGCGGAGGTATCAGCCCCAGCATTTT. It codes for CASSTRRYQPQHF.

In DNA form, the CDR3 reads TGTGCCAGCAGTGAATTGACAGGGGCATATGAAAAACTGTTTTTT. It is translated as CASSELTGAYEKLFF. J is TRBJ1-4 and V is TRBV2, with 8 bases fitting TRBD1. J gave up 6 bases and V 2 bases, and 5 bases lay outside the gene matches. Germline-derived CDR1 and CDR2 are SNHLY and FYNNEI. The CDR3 consists of 15 residues.

The rearrangement joins TRBV7-9 to TRBJ1-2, with D possibly matching TRBD1 (5 bases). The CDR3 has 17 residues. The V gene's germline CDR1 is SEHNR and CDR2 FQNEAQ (reference sequence). Trimming removed 2 bases at V and 5 bases at J, with 21 bases between. The CDR3 reads CASSLPSGRGAGYGYTF. The CDR3 DNA reads as TGTGCCAGCAGCTTACCCTCCGGTAGGGGCGCCGGGTATGGCTACACCTTC.

The genes are TRBV18 and TRBJ2-3, with 9 positions matching TRBD2. Germline values: CDR1 KGHSH, CDR2 LQKENI. There are 15 residues in the CDR3. J gave up 2 bases and V 3 bases, and 3 bases lay outside the gene matches. The CDR3 is CASSPSGGNTDTQYF. The CDR3 DNA reads as TGTGCCAGCTCACCCAGCGGGGGGAACACAGATACGCAGTATTTT.

This clone was picked up a small number of times. The chain has TRBV5-1 and TRBJ2-7; D unresolved. Trimming pared 0 bases from V and 2 bases from J, leaving 12 bases between. CDR3 length: 15 amino acids. Germline CDR1 and CDR2: SGHRS and YFSETQ. The CDR3 spells CASSLAPTPPYEQYF. CDR3 bases: TGCGCCAGCAGCTTGGCCCCTACTCCCCCCTACGAGCAGTACTTC. The variable domain in full, completed from reference TRBV5-1 and TRBJ2-7, reads KAGVTQTPRYLIKTRGQQVTLSCSPISGHRSVSWYQQTPGQGLQFLFEYFSETQRNKGNFPGRFSGRQFSNSRSEMNVSTLELGDSALYLCASSLAPTPPYEQYFGPGTRLTVT.

The sample holds a few counts of this clone. J is TRBJ2-2 and V is TRBV27; D is undetermined. The ends were cut back, 4 bases at V and 1 base at J, with 4 bases in the middle. The germline CDR1 and CDR2 sequences are MNHEY and SMNVEV (reference sequence). This CDR3 is 13 amino acids long. The CDR3 bases are TGTGCCAGCAGTTCTCTGAACACCGGGGAGCTGTTTTTT. Its translation: CASSSLNTGELFF.

The V and J genes are TRBV19 and TRBJ2-3; tentatively, D is TRBD2 (6 bases). Trimming stripped 8 bases from V and 0 bases from J, with 24 bases between. The length of the CDR3 is 18 residues. Germline V gives CDR1 LNHDA, CDR2 SQIVND (reference sequence). DNA of the CDR3: TGTGCCAGTCACACCGGGAGTCAAGGGATGGGTAGCACAGATACGCAGTATTTT. Protein sequence: CASHTGSQGMGSTDTQYF.

Written as DNA, the CDR3 is TGTGCCAGCTCACCAGGTTGGTCGGGGACAGCGAATGAAAAACTGTTTTTT. Translating gives CASSPGWSGTANEKLFF. The chain has TRBV18 and TRBJ1-4, with 7 nucleotides matching TRBD1. The CDR3 has 17 amino acids. With 2 bases clipped from V and 5 bases from J, the junction kept 11 bases outside the gene matches. CDR1 is KGHSH and CDR2 is LQKENI in the germline V gene.

This clone was counted only a few times. The gene calls are TRBV29-1 and TRBJ2-3, with a possible D match to TRBD1 (6 bases). This CDR3 region has 15 residues. Trimming shortened V by 4 bases and J by 1 base, and 15 bases separated the two germline ends. The germline gives CDR1 SQVTM, CDR2 ANQGSEA. The CDR3 loop is CSVALEAGGTDTQYF. The CDR3 DNA reads TGCAGCGTTGCCCTAGAGGCAGGGGGCACAGATACGCAGTATTTT.

A few counts support this clone. V gene TRBV19 combines with J gene TRBJ1-5, with no clear D. The V gene lost 5 bases and the J gene lost 6 bases, with 11 bases spanning the gap. Germline CDR1 is LNHDA and CDR2 is SQIVND (reference sequence). This CDR3 contains 13 residues. CDR3 DNA sequence: TGTGCCAGTAGTGTGAGTAGCCCTCAGCCCCAGCATTTT. Its translation: CASSVSSPQPQHF.

J is TRBJ1-1 and V is TRBV5-4; TRBD1 matches at 8 bases. Looked up from germline, CDR1 is SGHNT and CDR2 is YYREEE (reference sequence). The CDR3 spans 14 residues. The V and J ends lost 4 bases and 4 bases, in that order; junction bases with no gene match: 6. The CDR3 here is CASSHSTGGTEAFF. CDR3 DNA: TGTGCCAGCAGCCATTCAACAGGGGGCACTGAAGCTTTCTTT.